Below, 24 T cell receptor beta chains from the same sample are listed, as sequenced in a study of T cell clonality in common variable immunodeficiency. Clones were read by immunoSEQ multiplex PCR, and TCRdb kept only the in-frame ones, dropping some. The sample contains about 40,000 clones, none of them singletons. What was sequenced was peripheral blood mononuclear cells. The source is a person between 18 and 70 years old in good health.

Many counts were recorded for this clone. The CDR3 extends 3 residues past the end of the read, so its final part is completed from the germline J gene. The V call is TRBV4-1, the J call TRBJ2-1; 8 bases agree with TRBD2. Trimming removed 1 base from V and 4 bases from J; junction bases left unmatched: 9. CDR1 is MGHRA and CDR2 is YSYEKL in the germline V gene. The CDR3 sequence is 17 residues long. This CDR3 reads CASSQVDMGLVYNEQFF. The part of the CDR3 DNA that was read is TGCGCCAGCAGCCAAGTGGATATGGGACTAGTATACAATGAG.

This clone was found many times. The CDR3 goes on 3 residues after the read ends, and that part is filled in from the germline J gene. The chain uses TRBV5-5 and TRBJ1-1; unclear D gene. With 0 bases removed from V and 1 base from J, the gap between germline ends came to 10 bases. This CDR3 spans 15 amino acids. Per the germline V gene, CDR1 is SGHKS and CDR2 is YYEKEE (reference sequence). The CDR3 spells CASSLGPLGNTEAFF. Incomplete CDR3 DNA: TGTGCCAGCAGCTTGGGTCCCCTCGGGAACACTGAA.

This clone showed up many times. The observed sequence ends 3 residues before the CDR3 terminus, with the missing tail filled in from the germline J gene. The genes are TRBV7-9 and TRBJ1-2; D is undetermined. The length of the CDR3 is 13 residues. V was pared by 3 bases and J by 4 bases, with 9 bases between. Looked up from germline, CDR1 is SEHNR and CDR2 is FQNEAQ (reference sequence). CDR3 sequence reads: CASSLSQGYGYTF. The covered CDR3 bases are TGTGCCAGCAGCTTGAGTCAAGGCTATGGC.

This clone was picked up many times. From the germline J gene comes the end of the CDR3, since the read stops 3 residues before it. The chain recombines TRBV5-5 with TRBJ1-2, with a weak D call TRBD1 (5 bases). V was trimmed by 2 bases and J by 5 bases, leaving 13 bases between them. CDR3 length equals 14 residues. In germline, CDR1 is SGHKS, CDR2 YYEKEE (reference sequence). This CDR3 is CASSLVGREYGYTF. The part of the CDR3 DNA that was read is TGTGCCAGCAGCTTAGTGGGCAGGGAGTATGGC.

This clone was seen at least ten times. The CDR3 end lies 3 residues beyond the end of the read and is filled in from the germline J gene. The chain uses TRBV12-3 or TRBV12-4 and TRBJ2-1; TRBD1 aligns across 8 bases. The CDR3 runs 14 residues. Unmatched junction bases numbered 4, after V lost 4 bases and J lost 5 bases. CDR3 DNA (partial): TGTGCCAGCAGTTCAGGGGGCGCACACAATGAG. Its translation is CASSSGGAHNE. The entire CDR3 protein is CASSSGGAHNEQFF.

Notes on this clone: The read ends 3 residues before the CDR3 terminus; that terminus is restored from the germline J gene. The chain recombines TRBV2 with TRBJ2-5; D possibly corresponds to TRBD1 (6 bases). This CDR3 is built from 14 residues. V was shortened by 8 bases and J by 2 bases, with 15 bases between the two germline ends. The germline CDR1 and CDR2 sequences are SNHLY and FYNNEI. The CDR3 loop reads CASWLGQLQETQYF. The covered CDR3 bases are TGTGCCAGCTGGCTAGGACAGTTACAAGAGACC. Full variable domain (remainder filled in from reference TRBV2 and TRBJ2-5): EPEVTQTPSHQVTQMGQEVILRCVPISNHLYFYWYRQILGQKVEFLVSFYNNEISEKSEIFDDQFSVERPDGSNFTLKIRSTKLEDSAMYFCASWLGQLQETQYFGPGTRLLVL.

In this sample, this clone turned up many times. CDR3 DNA, as far as it was read: TGCGCCAGCAGCTTACGGGGAGGTAATTCACCC. Translation gives CASSLRGGNSP. The complete CDR3 reads CASSLRGGNSPLHF. The chain combines TRBV5-1 with TRBJ1-6; unclear D gene. The CDR3 extends 3 residues past the end of the read, so its final part is completed from the germline J gene. The V and J ends lost 2 bases and 6 bases respectively, with 9 bases between them. The CDR3 has 14 amino acids. Germline CDR1 reads SGHRS; CDR2 reads YFSETQ.

In this sample, this clone turned up many times. The read gets to within 3 residues of the CDR3 end, and the germline J gene fills in the rest. The V and J genes are TRBV6-2 or TRBV6-3 and TRBJ1-6; 9 bases are a match to TRBD1. The CDR3 spans 16 residues. Germline CDR1 is MNHEY and CDR2 is SVGEGT. Losses at the gene ends were 8 bases for V and 10 bases for J; bases not matched to a gene: 15. CDR3 protein: CASQVRGTGTRSPLHF. CDR3 DNA (partial): TGTGCCAGCCAAGTCAGAGGGACAGGGACGAGGTCACCC.

This clone turned up a few times. The read ends 3 residues before the CDR3 terminus; that terminus is restored from the germline J gene. The gene calls are TRBV7-9 and TRBJ2-7, with a tentative D call TRBD2 (5 bases). Per the germline V gene, CDR1 is SEHNR and CDR2 is FQNEAQ (reference sequence). Between the trimmed V and J ends, which lost 4 bases and 6 bases, there was a span of 10 bases. The CDR3 covers 12 residues. This CDR3 reads CASSSGNLEQYF. The part of the CDR3 DNA that was read is TGTGCCAGCAGCTCGGGGAATCTCGAG.

In its sample, this clone was seen many times. From the germline J gene comes the end of the CDR3, since the read stops 3 residues before it. J is TRBJ1-5 and V is TRBV18; no definite D call. Germline loops: CDR1 KGHSH, CDR2 LQKENI. The CDR3 runs 17 residues. The ends were cut back, 0 bases at V and 1 base at J, with 13 bases in the middle. The CDR3 DNA, read in part, is TGTGCCAGCTCACCACCGGTTGGGCACCCGAGCAATCAGCCC. This gives the protein CASSPPVGHPSNQP. The full CDR3 is CASSPPVGHPSNQPQHF.

This clone was counted many times. The read finishes 3 residues shy of the CDR3 end, and the germline J gene is used to complete it. The J gene is TRBJ1-5, the V gene TRBV2; D remains ambiguous. The CDR3 has 15 residues. Per germline, CDR1 SNHLY and CDR2 FYNNEI. V gave up 4 bases and J gave up 4 bases, with 14 bases separating them. CDR3 sequence reads: CASSADFSQNQPQHF. The DNA read from the CDR3 is TGTGCCAGCAGTGCGGACTTCAGTCAGAATCAGCCC.

This clone was picked up many times. The CDR3 is cut off 3 residues early in the read; its end comes from the germline J gene. The rearrangement links TRBV5-1 to TRBJ2-1; 8 nucleotides line up with TRBD2. CDR1 is SGHRS, CDR2 YFSETQ, per germline. Trimming at V came to 4 bases and at J to 7 bases, leaving 4 bases not matched to a gene. This CDR3 has 13 amino acids. The CDR3 here is CASSGTRSNEQFF. The covered CDR3 bases are TGCGCCAGCAGCGGGACTAGATCAAATGAG.

At least ten counts were recorded for this clone. The read stops 3 residues short of the end of the CDR3; the missing end is completed from the germline J gene. The chain couples TRBV28 to TRBJ1-1, with no clear D. CDR3 length: 14 amino acids. In germline, CDR1 is MDHEN, CDR2 SYDVKM. V dropped 0 bases and J dropped 3 bases, with 8 bases sitting between them. CDR3 region: CASSLWVTDTEAFF. The sequenced part of the CDR3 DNA is TGTGCCAGCAGTTTATGGGTAACGGACACTGAA.

A few counts support this clone. The missing CDR3 end, 3 residues past where the read stops, is filled in from the germline J gene. The chain combines TRBV7-8 with TRBJ2-7; perhaps TRBD1 as D (5 bases). The V and J ends lost 6 bases and 4 bases respectively, with 19 bases between them. The CDR3 is 15 residues long. From germline, CDR1 is SGHVS and CDR2 FQNEAQ. The chain's CDR3 is CASSRLSVDRYEQYF. The covered CDR3 bases are TGTGCCAGCAGTCGGCTATCCGTCGACAGATACGAG.

This clone was picked up many times. One end of the junction varies from germline; a read error may be responsible. The observed sequence ends 3 residues before the CDR3 terminus, with the missing tail filled in from the germline J gene. V is TRBV6-2 or TRBV6-3 and J is TRBJ1-6; TRBD1 matches 9 bases. Germline V CDR1 and CDR2: MNHEY, SVGEGT. This CDR3 comprises 16 residues. The CDR3 loop is CTSSQHPTGGFSPLHF. The covered CDR3 bases are TGTACCAGCAGTCAACACCCGACAGGGGGTTTTTCACCC.

This clone has a count of ten or more. With the read ending 3 residues before the CDR3 end, the germline J gene is used to fill in that end. The V gene is TRBV7-3, the J gene TRBJ1-5; D unclear. Germline V gene data show CDR1 as SGHTA and CDR2 as FQGTGA. The germline V and J ends were trimmed by 3 bases and 3 bases, with 6 bases remaining between them. CDR3 length: 13 amino acids. This CDR3 is CASSLNFNQPQHF. The sequenced part of the CDR3 DNA is TGTGCCAGCAGCTTGAACTTCAATCAGCCC.

This clone came up many times. The read ends 3 residues before the CDR3 terminus; that terminus is restored from the germline J gene. This chain connects TRBV19 to TRBJ1-2; TRBD1 aligns across 9 bases. V lost 1 base to trimming and J lost 7 bases; unmatched junction nucleotides: 1. Per the germline V gene, CDR1 is LNHDA and CDR2 is SQIVND (reference sequence). This CDR3 spans 13 amino acids. The CDR3 protein is CASSIVQGAGYTF. The sequenced CDR3 bases are TGTGCCAGTAGTATAGTACAGGGGGCTGGC. Together with reference TRBV19 and TRBJ1-2, the CDR3 gives the full variable domain: DGGITQSPKYLFRKEGQNVTLSCEQNLNHDAMYWYRQDPGQGLRLIYYSQIVNDFQKGDIAEGYSVSREKKESFPLTVTSAQKNPTAFYLCASSIVQGAGYTFGSGTRLTVV.

There are many counts of this clone. The read finishes 3 residues shy of the CDR3 end, and the germline J gene is used to complete it. V and J are TRBV9 and TRBJ2-1, with 8 nucleotides matching TRBD2. The CDR3 extends over 11 amino acids. Germline V CDR1 and CDR2: SGDLS, YYNGEE. The CDR3 region is CASGTYNEQFF. The part of the CDR3 DNA that was read is TGTGCTAGCGGGACATACAATGAG.

Many counts were recorded for this clone. The read comes to an end 3 residues before the CDR3 does, leaving the germline J gene to fill in the end. V usage is TRBV6-1 and J usage is TRBJ1-2, with a tentative D call TRBD1 (6 bases). The CDR3 totals 14 residues. Trimming shortened V by 2 bases and J by 7 bases, and 14 bases separated the two germline ends. Germline CDR1 MNHNS, CDR2 SASEGT. The CDR3 bases that were read are TGTGCCAGCAGTGAATATACAGGGCGGACTGGC. Translation: CASSEYTGRTG. The CDR3 as a whole reads CASSEYTGRTGYTF.

A few counts support this clone. Read sequence stops 3 residues before the CDR3 end, and the germline J gene provides the missing end. The chain couples TRBV30 to TRBJ2-3; 9 positions match TRBD1. Germline CDR1 reads GTSNPN; CDR2 reads SVGIG (reference sequence). The CDR3 is made up of 16 amino acids. Partial CDR3 DNA: TGTGCCTGGAGTGTAGGGGGACAGGGACGTGGTCAGCCG. Amino acids: CAWSVGGQGRGQP. The CDR3 in its entirety is CAWSVGGQGRGQPQYF.

This clone was recorded many times. The read ends 3 residues early relative to the CDR3; the germline J gene fills the gap. The gene calls are TRBV20-1 and TRBJ1-4, with D possibly TRBD1 on 6 matching bases. The V gene's germline CDR1 is DFQATT and CDR2 SNEGSKA (reference sequence). This CDR3 has 16 amino acids. V lost 0 bases to trimming and J lost 10 bases, with 21 bases between them. Incomplete CDR3 DNA: TGCAGTGCTAGAGATATCAGACGGGGGGCTGAGGGAAAA. Translating gives CSARDIRRGAEGK. The entire CDR3 sequence reads CSARDIRRGAEGKLFF.

This clone appeared many times. The CDR3 is cut off 3 residues early in the read; its end comes from the germline J gene. The V and J genes are TRBV30 and TRBJ1-5; 7 bases map to TRBD1. V lost 1 base to trimming and J lost 1 base; unmatched junction nucleotides: 4. CDR1 is GTSNPN and CDR2 is SVGIG in the germline V gene (reference sequence). This CDR3 spans 15 amino acids. CDR3 in amino acids: CAWSGGQRSNQPQHF. CDR3 bases read: TGTGCCTGGAGTGGGGGACAGCGAAGCAATCAGCCC.

This clone was picked up many times. The observed sequence ends 3 residues before the CDR3 terminus, with the missing tail filled in from the germline J gene. The V gene is TRBV6-1, the J gene TRBJ1-5; maybe TRBD1 (6 bases). V shed 0 bases and J shed 6 bases, with 12 bases lying between them. This CDR3 region has 15 residues. Germline V CDR1 and CDR2: MNHNS, SASEGT. Partial CDR3 DNA: TGTGCCAGCAGTGAAGCTTGGGGGCGGACTCAGCCC. Protein: CASSEAWGRTQP. From start to end, the CDR3 is CASSEAWGRTQPQHF.

This clone was recorded at least ten times. Sequencing ends 3 residues short of the CDR3 end; the germline J gene provides the rest. The rearrangement links TRBV12-3 or TRBV12-4 to TRBJ2-1; D gene uncertain. Trimming left V 3 bases short and J 3 bases short, with 6 bases between. The CDR3 is 13 amino acids. CDR3 amino acids: CASSLGYYNEQFF. Incomplete CDR3 DNA: TGTGCCAGCAGTTTGGGCTACTACAATGAG.